The table lists the clone carrying this T cell receptor (beta chain) with a few counts. The source of the sample is a study of technical replicates of blood from several donors. The germline CDR1 and CDR2 sequences are SGHTS and YDEGEE. V was trimmed by 0 bases and J by 4 bases, leaving 2 bases between them. This CDR3 comprises 11 residues. Sequenced by immunoSEQ multiplex PCR; TCRdb stores in-frame clones only, minus some. The table shows tens of thousands of clones, with approximately 94% occurring only once. The TCR comes from a human donor in good health. The specimen was T cells isolated from PBMCs. V is TRBV5-8 and J is TRBJ2-7; the D is unclear. The CDR3 DNA sequence: TGTGCCAGCAGCTTGGCATACGAGCAGTACTTC. Its translation is CASSLAYEQYF.